The clone carrying this T cell receptor beta chain has just one count. The data were obtained in a study of blood T cell repertoires in COVID-19. Whole-study context: The United States, Italy and Spain supplied acute and convalescent COVID-19 samples.

Germline loops: CDR1 ENHRY, CDR2 SYGVKD. The ends were cut back, 6 bases at V and 5 bases at J, with 14 bases in the middle. CDR3 length: 14 residues. Per the study methods: Cell counts per sample came from amplifying reference gene primers. TCRdb's table, derived via immunoSEQ multiplex PCR, lists solely in-frame clones and lacks some. V, J and clone size are those of that table, while D and trimming were read from the DNA. The sample contains about 74,000 clones, more than 90% of which appear only once. J is TRBJ1-5 and V is TRBV10-3; possible D gene TRBD1, 6 bases. The sample consisted of peripheral blood. This TCR derives from a man between 45 and 60 years old with acute or convalescent COVID-19. As DNA, the CDR3 is TGTGCCATCAGCGTAAGGGAGGGGGATCAGCCCCAGCATTTT. It encodes CAISVREGDQPQHF.